These 5 T cell receptor beta chains came from one sample sequenced in a study of cytotoxic CD8 clonotypes in ibrutinib-treated CLL. This table comes from immunoSEQ multiplex PCR, and its TCRdb copy is limited to in-frame clones, with some not included. The sample includes 130,000 or so clones, around 80% seen only once; the top ten take about 3.3%. The sequencing here drew on PBMCs, taken after 24 months of ibrutinib treatment. The receptors come from a human donor with chronic lymphocytic leukemia.

The genes are TRBV2 and TRBJ2-2, with 10 bases aligning to TRBD2. The length of the CDR3 is 14 residues. V lost 5 bases to trimming and J lost 4 bases; unmatched junction nucleotides: 1. Per germline, CDR1 SNHLY and CDR2 FYNNEI. The CDR3 coding sequence is TGTGCCAGCAGTATAGCGGGGGGCACCGGGGAGCTGTTTTTT. It codes for CASSIAGGTGELFF.

The chain recombines TRBV6-1 with TRBJ1-2, with D maybe TRBD1 (5 bases). CDR1 and CDR2 (germline): MNHNS, SASEGT. V lost 5 bases to trimming and J lost 6 bases, with 19 bases between them. The CDR3 totals 15 residues. The CDR3 here is CASSLQGAPAHGYTF. In nucleotides, the CDR3 is TGTGCCAGCAGTCTCCAGGGAGCACCGGCGCATGGCTACACCTTC.

V usage is TRBV5-1 and J usage is TRBJ2-5, with 7 bases aligning to TRBD1. Germline CDR1 SGHRS, CDR2 YFSETQ. The CDR3 is 15 residues long. V lost 1 base, J lost 0 bases, and 3 bases stayed unmatched. CDR3 bases: TGCGCCAGCAGCTTGTACGGACAGGACCAAGAGACCCAGTACTTC. This codes for CASSLYGQDQETQYF.

This chain links TRBV4-3 with TRBJ1-2; no clear D gene. CDR3 length: 15 residues. Germline assignment: CDR1 LGHNA and CDR2 YSLEER. Trimming left V 0 bases short and J 0 bases short, with 8 bases between. The CDR3 sequence is CASSQDVVSNYGYTF. The CDR3 region has the DNA TGCGCCAGCAGCCAAGATGTAGTCTCTAACTATGGCTACACCTTC.

This clone was observed a few times. The V gene is TRBV6-1, the J gene TRBJ1-2; 9 nucleotides agree with TRBD1. Unmatched junction bases numbered 4, after V lost 2 bases and J lost 6 bases. Germline CDR1 MNHNS, CDR2 SASEGT. This CDR3 spans 14 amino acids. CDR3 sequence reads: CASSEMGQGNGYTF. As DNA, the CDR3 is TGTGCCAGCAGTGAAATGGGACAGGGAAATGGCTACACCTTC.